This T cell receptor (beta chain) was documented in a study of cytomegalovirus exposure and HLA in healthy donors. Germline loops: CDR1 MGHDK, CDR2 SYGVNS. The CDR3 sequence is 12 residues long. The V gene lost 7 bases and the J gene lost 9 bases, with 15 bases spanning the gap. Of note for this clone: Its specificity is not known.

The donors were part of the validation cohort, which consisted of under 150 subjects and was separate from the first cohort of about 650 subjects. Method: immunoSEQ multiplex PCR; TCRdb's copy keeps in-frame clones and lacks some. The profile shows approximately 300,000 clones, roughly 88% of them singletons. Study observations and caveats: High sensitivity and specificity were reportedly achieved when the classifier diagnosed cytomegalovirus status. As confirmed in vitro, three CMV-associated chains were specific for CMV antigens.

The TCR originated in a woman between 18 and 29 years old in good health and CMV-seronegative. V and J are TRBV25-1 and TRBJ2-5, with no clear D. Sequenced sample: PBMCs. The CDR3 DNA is TGTGCCAGCACGACCCGGCATGAGGCCCAGTACTTC. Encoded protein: CASTTRHEAQYF.